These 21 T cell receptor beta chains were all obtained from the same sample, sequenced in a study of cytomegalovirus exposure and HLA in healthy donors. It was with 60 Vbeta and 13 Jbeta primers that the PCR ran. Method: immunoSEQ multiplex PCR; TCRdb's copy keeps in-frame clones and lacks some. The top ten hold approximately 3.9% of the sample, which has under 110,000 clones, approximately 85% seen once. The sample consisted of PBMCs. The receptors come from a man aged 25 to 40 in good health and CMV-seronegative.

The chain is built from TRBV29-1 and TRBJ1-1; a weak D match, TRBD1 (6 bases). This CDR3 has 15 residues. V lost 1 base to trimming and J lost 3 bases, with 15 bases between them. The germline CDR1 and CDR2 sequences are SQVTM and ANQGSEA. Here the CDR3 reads CSVEAGGLSDTEAFF. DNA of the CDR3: TGCAGCGTTGAAGCCGGGGGGCTATCGGACACTGAAGCTTTCTTT. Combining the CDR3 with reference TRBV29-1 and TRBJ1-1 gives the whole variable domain SAVISQKPSRDICQRGTSLTIQCQVDSQVTMMFWYRQQPGQSLTLIATANQGSEATYESGFVIDKFPISRPNLTFSTLTVSNMSPEDSSIYLCSVEAGGLSDTEAFFGQGTRLTVV.

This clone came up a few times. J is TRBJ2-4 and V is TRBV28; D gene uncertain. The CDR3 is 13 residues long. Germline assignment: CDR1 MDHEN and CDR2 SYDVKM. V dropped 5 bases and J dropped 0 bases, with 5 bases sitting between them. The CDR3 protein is CASSIIAKNIQYF. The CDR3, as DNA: TGTGCCAGCAGTATCATAGCCAAAAACATTCAGTACTTC. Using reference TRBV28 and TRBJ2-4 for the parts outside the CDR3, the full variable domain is DVKVTQSSRYLVKRTGEKVFLECVQDMDHENMFWYRQDPGLGLRLIYFSYDVKMKEKGDIPEGYSVSREKKERFSLILESASTNQTSMYLCASSIIAKNIQYFGAGTRLSVL.

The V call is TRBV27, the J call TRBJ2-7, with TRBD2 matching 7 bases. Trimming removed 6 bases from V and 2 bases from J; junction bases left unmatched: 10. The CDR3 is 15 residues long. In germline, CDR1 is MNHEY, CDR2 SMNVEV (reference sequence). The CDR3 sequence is CASSSGGGRAYEQYF. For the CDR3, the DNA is TGTGCCAGCAGCTCCGGCGGGGGTCGCGCCTACGAGCAGTACTTC.

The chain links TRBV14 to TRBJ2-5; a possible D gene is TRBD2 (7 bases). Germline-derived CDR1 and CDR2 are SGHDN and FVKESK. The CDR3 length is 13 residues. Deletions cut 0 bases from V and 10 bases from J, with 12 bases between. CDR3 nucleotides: TGTGCCAGCAGCCAAGATACGGGGGGCAACCAGTACTTC. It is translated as CASSQDTGGNQYF.

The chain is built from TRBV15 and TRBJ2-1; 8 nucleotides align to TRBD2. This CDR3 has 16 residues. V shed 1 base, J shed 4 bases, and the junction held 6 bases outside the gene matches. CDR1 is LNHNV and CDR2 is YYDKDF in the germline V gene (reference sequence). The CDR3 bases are TGTGCCACCAGCAGAGGTGGCGGGGGGAGTTACAATGAGCAGTTCTTC. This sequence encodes CATSRGGGGSYNEQFF.

The CDR3 DNA follows: TGTGCCAGCACGTTCAGCTCCTACAATGAGCAGTTCTTC. Its protein product is CASTFSSYNEQFF. The chain has TRBV28 and TRBJ2-1; D remains ambiguous. The V end lost 7 bases, the J end lost 0 bases, and 7 bases lay between the germline ends. Germline loops: CDR1 MDHEN, CDR2 SYDVKM. The CDR3 length is 13 residues.

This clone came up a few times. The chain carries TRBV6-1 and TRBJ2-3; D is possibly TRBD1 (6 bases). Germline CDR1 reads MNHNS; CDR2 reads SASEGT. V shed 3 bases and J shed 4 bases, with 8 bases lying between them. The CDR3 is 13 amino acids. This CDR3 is CASSDRGADTQYF. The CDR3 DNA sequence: TGTGCCAGCAGTGACAGGGGTGCAGATACGCAGTATTTT.

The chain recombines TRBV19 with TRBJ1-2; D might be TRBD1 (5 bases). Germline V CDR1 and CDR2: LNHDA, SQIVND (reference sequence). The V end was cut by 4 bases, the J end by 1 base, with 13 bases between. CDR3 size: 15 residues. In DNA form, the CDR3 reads TGTGCCAGTAGTACCCGGACACAATATAACTATGGCTACACCTTC. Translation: CASSTRTQYNYGYTF.

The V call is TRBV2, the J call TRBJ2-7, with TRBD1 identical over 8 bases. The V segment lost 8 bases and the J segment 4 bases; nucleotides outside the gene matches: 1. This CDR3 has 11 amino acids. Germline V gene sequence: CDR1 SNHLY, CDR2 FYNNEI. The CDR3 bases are TGTGCCAGCGACAGGGGTTACGAGCAGTACTTC. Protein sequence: CASDRGYEQYF. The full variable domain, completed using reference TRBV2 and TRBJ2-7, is EPEVTQTPSHQVTQMGQEVILRCVPISNHLYFYWYRQILGQKVEFLVSFYNNEISEKSEIFDDQFSVERPDGSNFTLKIRSTKLEDSAMYFCASDRGYEQYFGPGTRLTVT.

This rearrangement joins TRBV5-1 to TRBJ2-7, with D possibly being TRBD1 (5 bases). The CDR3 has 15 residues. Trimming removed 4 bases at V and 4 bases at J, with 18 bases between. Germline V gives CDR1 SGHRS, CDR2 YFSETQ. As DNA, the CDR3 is TGCGCCAGCAGCCCGGCACGGACACATTCTTACGAGCAGTACTTC. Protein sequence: CASSPARTHSYEQYF.

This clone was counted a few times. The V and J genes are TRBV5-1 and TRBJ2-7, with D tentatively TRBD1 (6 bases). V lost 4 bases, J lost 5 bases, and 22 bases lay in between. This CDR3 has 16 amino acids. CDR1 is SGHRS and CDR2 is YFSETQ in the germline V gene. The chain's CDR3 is CASSPEEGRGWNEQYF. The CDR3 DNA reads TGCGCCAGCAGCCCTGAAGAGGGCAGGGGTTGGAACGAGCAGTACTTC.

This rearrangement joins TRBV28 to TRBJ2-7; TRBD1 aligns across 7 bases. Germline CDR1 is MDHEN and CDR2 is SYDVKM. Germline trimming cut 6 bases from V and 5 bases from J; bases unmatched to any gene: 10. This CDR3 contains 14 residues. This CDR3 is CASSTLTGKDEQYF. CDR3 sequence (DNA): TGTGCCAGCAGCACTCTGACAGGGAAAGACGAGCAGTACTTC.

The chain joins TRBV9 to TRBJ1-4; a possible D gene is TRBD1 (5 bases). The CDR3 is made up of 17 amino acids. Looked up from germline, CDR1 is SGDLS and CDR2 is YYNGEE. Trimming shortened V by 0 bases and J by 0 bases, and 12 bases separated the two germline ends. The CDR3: CASSVGGGIATNEKLFF. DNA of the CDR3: TGTGCCAGCAGCGTAGGGGGGGGGATTGCAACTAATGAAAAACTGTTTTTT.

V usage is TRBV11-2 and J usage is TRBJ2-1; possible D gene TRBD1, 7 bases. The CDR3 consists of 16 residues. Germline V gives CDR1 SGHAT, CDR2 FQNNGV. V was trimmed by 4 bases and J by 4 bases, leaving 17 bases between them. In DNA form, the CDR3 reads TGTGCCAGCAGCTCGCCCTCAGGGGGGAGATACAATGAGCAGTTCTTC. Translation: CASSSPSGGRYNEQFF.

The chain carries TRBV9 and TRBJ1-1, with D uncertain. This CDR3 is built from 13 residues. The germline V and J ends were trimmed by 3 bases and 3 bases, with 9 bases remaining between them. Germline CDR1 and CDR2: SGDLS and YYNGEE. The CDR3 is CASSAQADTEAFF. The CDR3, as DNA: TGTGCCAGCAGCGCCCAAGCGGACACTGAAGCTTTCTTT.

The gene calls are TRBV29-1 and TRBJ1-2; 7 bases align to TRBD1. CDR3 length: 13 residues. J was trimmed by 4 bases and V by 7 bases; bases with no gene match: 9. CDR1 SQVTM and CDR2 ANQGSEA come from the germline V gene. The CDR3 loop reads CSAEGGGGYGYTF. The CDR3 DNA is TGCAGCGCCGAAGGAGGGGGCGGCTATGGCTACACCTTC.

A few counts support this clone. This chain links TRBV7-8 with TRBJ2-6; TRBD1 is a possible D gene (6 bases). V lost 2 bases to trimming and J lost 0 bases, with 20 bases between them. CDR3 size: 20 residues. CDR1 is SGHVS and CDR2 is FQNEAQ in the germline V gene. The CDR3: CASSLRLRTDPSSGANVLTF. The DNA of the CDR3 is TGTGCCAGCAGCTTAAGACTTCGGACAGATCCAAGCTCTGGGGCCAACGTCCTGACTTTC.

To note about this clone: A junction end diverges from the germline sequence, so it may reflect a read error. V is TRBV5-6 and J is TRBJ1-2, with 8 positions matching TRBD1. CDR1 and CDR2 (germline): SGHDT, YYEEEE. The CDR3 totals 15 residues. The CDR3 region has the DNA TGTGCCAGCAGCCTGGACAGGGCCCGTTTTTATGTCTACACCTTC. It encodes CASSLDRARFYVYTF.

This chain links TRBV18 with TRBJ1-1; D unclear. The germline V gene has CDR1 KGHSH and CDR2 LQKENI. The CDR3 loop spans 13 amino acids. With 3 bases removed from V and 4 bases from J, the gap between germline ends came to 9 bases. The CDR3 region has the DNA TGTGCCAGCTCACCCTCCAGGTTCACTGAAGCTTTCTTT. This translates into CASSPSRFTEAFF.

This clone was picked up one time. The CDR3 protein is CASSQDEGGANPGELFF. Here the CDR3 DNA reads TGCGCCAGCAGCCAAGATGAAGGCGGAGCCAACCCCGGGGAGCTGTTTTTT. The rearrangement uses TRBV4-1 and TRBJ2-2; no definite D call. Germline lookup yields CDR1 MGHRA and CDR2 YSYEKL. This CDR3 comprises 17 residues. Trimming removed 0 bases at V and 6 bases at J, with 17 bases between.

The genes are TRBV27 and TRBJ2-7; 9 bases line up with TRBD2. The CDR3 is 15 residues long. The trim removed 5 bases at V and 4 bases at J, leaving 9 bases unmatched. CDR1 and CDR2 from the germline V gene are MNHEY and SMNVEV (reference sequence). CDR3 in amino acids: CASSLTSGSLYEQYF. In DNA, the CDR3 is TGTGCCAGCAGTCTGACTAGCGGCTCATTGTACGAGCAGTACTTC.